The 4 T cell receptor beta chains in this list originate from one sample, sequenced in a study of blood T cell repertoires in COVID-19. Profiling relied on immunoSEQ multiplex PCR, and the TCRdb table lists in-frame clones only, not all of them. This repertoire shows 70,000 or so clones, over 80% found once; its top ten account for around 13%. The source material was peripheral blood. The source is a man aged 50 to 60 with COVID-19, enrolled during active disease.

On this clone: A read error may produce the germline difference seen at one junction end. The chain uses TRBV5-5 and TRBJ2-7; TRBD1 agrees at 10 bases. This CDR3 region has 16 residues. Per the germline V gene, CDR1 is SGHKS and CDR2 is YYEKEE (reference sequence). CDR3 sequence (DNA): TGTACCAGCAGCTTGGAACCGGGACAGGGGATCTACGAGCAGTACTTC. Its protein product is CTSSLEPGQGIYEQYF. The variable domain in full, completed from reference TRBV5-5 and TRBJ2-7, reads DAGVTQSPTHLIKTRGQQVTLRCSPISGHKSVSWYQQVLGQGPQFIFQYYEKEERGRGNFPDRFSARQFPNYSSELNVNALLLGDSALYLCTSSLEPGQGIYEQYFGPGTRLTVT.

The chain combines TRBV5-1 with TRBJ2-1, with 14 positions matching TRBD2. J was trimmed by 6 bases and V by 4 bases; bases with no gene match: 6. Germline lookup yields CDR1 SGHRS and CDR2 YFSETQ. This CDR3 contains 16 residues. The CDR3 sequence: CASSGTSGSGGNEQFF. The CDR3 DNA reads as TGCGCCAGCAGCGGGACTAGCGGGAGTGGGGGCAATGAGCAGTTCTTC.

The rearrangement uses TRBV3-1 (or the pseudogene TRBV3-2) and TRBJ1-2; TRBD1 is a possible D gene (5 bases). This CDR3 contains 16 residues. Trimming left V 3 bases short and J 3 bases short, with 17 bases between. Germline V gives CDR1 LGHDT, CDR2 YNNKEL (reference sequence). CDR3 residues: CASSQSGRDRYYGYTF. CDR3 sequence (DNA): TGTGCCAGCAGCCAGTCGGGGCGGGACCGCTACTATGGCTACACCTTC.

The chain couples TRBV7-9 to TRBJ2-2; TRBD1 might be the D (6 bases). Trimming left V 8 bases short and J 6 bases short, with 13 bases between. Germline V gene lookup returns CDR1 SEHNR and CDR2 FQNEAQ (reference sequence). This CDR3 comprises 13 residues. Written as DNA, the CDR3 is TGTGCCAGCGGCAGGGGAGTCGCCGGGGAGCTGTTTTTT. Amino acids: CASGRGVAGELFF.